This TCR beta chain was observed in a study of T-cell memory formation after mild COVID-19. Study results and limitations: Cross-reactive memory appears to have joined, as suggested by some responding clones showing up in pre-infection memory. Among CD4+ contracting clones, most were CM and EM, and CD8+ ones EMRA.

TCRalpha and TCRbeta libraries used 5'RACE with constant-segment primers and UMIs. In TCRdb, the 5' RACE reads were re-called with MiXCR into one record per CDR3 protein. The table records 380,000 or so distinct CDR3 sequences, about an eighth of them present only once. This clonotype was recorded a few times. What it binds is not known. V shed 3 bases and J shed 0 bases, with 14 bases lying between them. The CDR3 sequence is 16 residues long. Germline V CDR1 and CDR2: MGHRA, YSYEKL. This chain joins TRBV4-1 and TRBJ2-5, with D possibly TRBD1 on 6 matching bases. Material for sequencing was PBMCs or a T cell subset sorted from them (not recorded which). This TCR came from a man aged 18 to 30 who had mild COVID-19 (a few samples of this study predate the infection). Cell type and time point are not known. CDR3 region: CASSHPGHTYQETQYF. CDR3 sequence (DNA): TGCGCCAGCAGCCATCCGGGACATACGTACCAAGAGACCCAGTACTTC.